Listed here are 13 T cell receptor beta chains from one sample, sequenced in a study of blood T cell repertoires in COVID-19. TCRdb's copy holds only in-frame clones and misses some; the assay was immunoSEQ multiplex PCR. The repertoire includes 100,000 or so clones, over 80% of them detected once, and around 11% sits in the top ten. Sequenced input: peripheral blood. These receptors all come from a woman between 65 and 79 years old with active or convalescent COVID-19.

The J gene is TRBJ2-7, the V gene TRBV13; TRBD2 might be the D (6 bases). Per the germline V gene, CDR1 is PRHDT and CDR2 is FYEKMQ (reference sequence). Trimming took 3 bases from V and 6 from J, leaving 15 bases between them. This CDR3 contains 14 residues. The CDR3 spells CASSLRDLGIEQYF. CDR3 sequence (DNA): TGTGCCAGCAGCTTGAGGGACTTGGGGATCGAGCAGTACTTC.

V gene TRBV6-5 combines with J gene TRBJ2-1; 8 bases line up with TRBD1. The germline CDR1 and CDR2 sequences are MNHEY and SVGAGI. With 6 bases clipped from V and 0 bases from J, the junction kept 4 bases outside the gene matches. There are 15 residues in the CDR3. The DNA of the CDR3 is TGTGCCAGCAGACTAGGGACAGGCTCCTACAATGAGCAGTTCTTC. This codes for CASRLGTGSYNEQFF.

The DNA of the CDR3 is TGTGCCAGCAGCCCCGACAGGACCCGACAGCCCCAGCATTTT. It translates to CASSPDRTRQPQHF. The rearrangement links TRBV7-9 to TRBJ1-5, with D maybe TRBD1 (6 bases). Trimming took 5 bases from V and 7 from J, leaving 15 bases between them. Germline V gene sequence: CDR1 SEHNR, CDR2 FQNEAQ (reference sequence). CDR3 length: 14 residues.

V is TRBV13 and J is TRBJ2-3, with 13 bases that match TRBD2. Germline CDR1 is PRHDT and CDR2 is FYEKMQ (reference sequence). The junction had 10 bases not matched to a gene; V was cut back by 5 bases and J by 5 bases. The CDR3 runs 17 residues. The CDR3 DNA sequence: TGTGCCAGCAGCCGAAGGACCGGACTAGCGGGGGTAGATACGCAGTATTTT. It encodes CASSRRTGLAGVDTQYF.

The chain recombines TRBV6-5 with TRBJ1-5, with D uncertain. In germline, CDR1 is MNHEY, CDR2 SVGAGI. This CDR3 has 15 residues. Trimming shortened V by 6 bases and J by 0 bases, and 12 bases separated the two germline ends. CDR3: CASSWIADSNQPQHF. The CDR3 bases are TGTGCCAGCAGCTGGATAGCAGATAGCAATCAGCCCCAGCATTTT.

The chain couples TRBV5-1 to TRBJ2-3; 10 nucleotides match TRBD2. V was clipped by 6 bases and J by 3 bases; unmatched bases: 4. Germline V CDR1 and CDR2: SGHRS, YFSETQ. This CDR3 spans 14 amino acids. CDR3 sequence: CASTRTSGTDTQYF. The CDR3 nucleotides are TGCGCCAGCACCAGGACTAGCGGAACAGATACGCAGTATTTT.

The J gene is TRBJ2-6, the V gene TRBV7-2, with a tentative D call TRBD1 (6 bases). The length of the CDR3 is 18 residues. Germline V lookup: CDR1 SGHTA, CDR2 FQGNSA. V dropped 3 bases and J dropped 2 bases, with 17 bases sitting between them. The CDR3, as DNA: TGTGCCAGCAGCTTGGGCGGACAGTTCCCTACTGGGGCCAACGTCCTGACTTTC. Its translation: CASSLGGQFPTGANVLTF. Full variable domain (missing parts from reference TRBV7-2 and TRBJ2-6): GAGVSQSPSNKVTEKGKDVELRCDPISGHTALYWYRQSLGQGLEFLIYFQGNSAPDKSGLPSDRFSAERTGGSVSTLTIQRTQQEDSAVYLCASSLGGQFPTGANVLTFGAGSRLTVL.

The chain has TRBV19 and TRBJ2-4, with 9 bases identical to TRBD2. Trimming at V came to 4 bases and at J to 5 bases, leaving 6 bases not matched to a gene. This CDR3 is 15 amino acids long. From germline, CDR1 is LNHDA and CDR2 SQIVND (reference sequence). CDR3 region: CASSTSGGRQNIQYF. The CDR3 nucleotides are TGTGCCAGTAGTACAAGCGGGGGGAGGCAAAACATTCAGTACTTC.

The chain recombines TRBV4-1 with TRBJ1-1; D gene ambiguous. Deletions cut 4 bases from V and 3 bases from J, with 9 bases between. Germline assignment: CDR1 MGHRA and CDR2 YSYEKL. CDR3 length: 13 residues. CDR3 in DNA: TGCGCCAGCAGCCGAGAGCGGTACACTGAAGCTTTCTTT. As protein: CASSRERYTEAFF.

This clone was detected only a few times. The chain joins TRBV9 to TRBJ2-1, with 9 bases lining up with TRBD2. This CDR3 is built from 15 residues. Losses at the gene ends were 1 base for V and 3 bases for J; bases not matched to a gene: 2. Germline V CDR1 and CDR2: SGDLS, YYNGEE. CDR3 protein: CASSVRAGGYNEQFF. The CDR3 DNA reads TGTGCCAGCAGCGTACGAGCGGGGGGCTACAATGAGCAGTTCTTC.

The chain has TRBV10-3 and TRBJ2-3, with a possible D match to TRBD2 (5 bases). Trimming cost V 4 bases and J 4 bases, with 9 bases left between them. CDR1 ENHRY and CDR2 SYGVKD come from the germline V gene. CDR3 length equals 13 residues. This chain's CDR3 is CAISVMRADTQYF. In DNA, the CDR3 is TGTGCCATCAGTGTTATGAGGGCAGATACGCAGTATTTT.

This rearrangement joins TRBV20-1 to TRBJ2-5; the match to TRBD1 covers 8 bases. The CDR3 has 10 amino acids. Germline-derived CDR1 and CDR2 are DFQATT and SNEGSKA (reference sequence). The DNA for the CDR3 is TGCAATACAGGGGGGGAGACCCAGTACTTC. It translates to CNTGGETQYF.

The count of this clone is one. This sequence joins TRBV9 and TRBJ2-7; 7 nucleotides align to TRBD2. Per germline, CDR1 SGDLS and CDR2 YYNGEE. After removal of 0 bases from V and 2 bases from J, the junction contained 11 bases not matched to a gene. The CDR3 spans 17 residues. The DNA for the CDR3 is TGTGCCAGCAGCGTAGGAGATGGGCTAGCGGCCGCCTACGAGCAGTACTTC. Translated, it gives CASSVGDGLAAAYEQYF.